The present T cell receptor beta chain was sequenced within a study of control samples from healthy donors and cancer patients. This CDR3 comprises 15 residues. Generated by immunoSEQ multiplex PCR, the TCRdb table keeps only in-frame clones and is missing some. The sample yields 40,000 to 50,000 clones, roughly 94% seen once. The sequence came from a man aged 55-75 years in good health. Sequencing was carried out using blood. The genes are TRBV12-1 and TRBJ2-7; no check of the table's D call, TRBD1, against the DNA was made. TRBV12-1 is tagged as a pseudogene. The CDR3 is CASSFPRDRHYEQYF. CDR3 coding DNA: TGTGCCAGCAGCTTCCCCCGGGACAGGCACTACGAGCAGTACTTC.